Listed below are T cell receptor beta chains from one sample, sequenced in a study of blood T cell repertoires in COVID-19. Only in-frame clones appear in the TCRdb table, and some are missing; sequencing was by immunoSEQ multiplex PCR. Here the sample spans 50,000 or so clones, about 79% being singletons. Sequences were obtained from peripheral blood. Every receptor here comes from an elderly man with COVID-19, enrolled during active disease. Both conserved end residues are part of each CDR3. D genes are given only for firm matches. Size is stated for part of the rows, as once, few or many counts, or as a class when the clone is expanded.

cdr3_aa	cdr3_nt	v_call	clone_size	j_call	d_call
CASSIQGANTEAFF	TGTGCCAGTAGTATCCAGGGGGCGAACACTGAAGCTTTCTTT	TRBV19	-	TRBJ1-1	TRBD1
CATAADGGSGYTF	TGCGCCACCGCAGCCGACGGAGGGTCTGGCTACACCTTC	TRBV5-1	-	TRBJ1-2	-
CASGRGNQPQHF	TGTGCCAGTGGGAGGGGGAATCAGCCCCAGCATTTT	TRBV19	-	TRBJ1-5	-
CASSWSAAGNEQYF	TGTGCCAGCAGTTGGTCAGCGGCAGGCAACGAGCAGTACTTC	TRBV6-5	-	TRBJ2-7	-
CASSPTRTSEAFF	TGTGCCAGCAGCCCGACAAGGACATCTGAAGCTTTCTTT	TRBV7-2	-	TRBJ1-1	-
CASSPNSRGMDTEAFF	TGTGCCAGCTCACCAAACTCCAGGGGCATGGACACTGAAGCTTTCTTT	TRBV18	many	TRBJ1-1	-
CASSPHSYNLATNEKLFF	TGTGCCAGCAGCCCCCATTCATACAACCTTGCAACTAATGAAAAACTGTTTTTT	TRBV7-9	-	TRBJ1-4	-
CASSLAQGQNTEAFF	TGCGCCAGCAGCTTGGCCCAGGGACAGAACACTGAAGCTTTCTTT	TRBV5-1	few	TRBJ1-1	-
CASSLEASYNEQFF	TGCGCCAGCAGCTTGGAAGCCTCCTACAATGAGCAGTTCTTC	TRBV5-1	-	TRBJ2-1	-
CASSLTKSSPLHF	TGTGCCAGCAGCTTAACGAAGAGTTCACCCCTCCACTTT	TRBV11-3	once	TRBJ1-6	-
CASSGRQGVGTGELFF	TGCGCCAGCAGTGGGAGACAGGGAGTAGGCACTGGGGAGCTGTTTTTT	TRBV4-1	-	TRBJ2-2	TRBD1
CASSGTGGTYNEQFF	TGTGCCAGCAGTGGGACGGGAGGAACCTACAATGAGCAGTTCTTC	TRBV2	-	TRBJ2-1	TRBD2
CASSLLQGSITGGYTF	TGTGCCAGCAGTTTACTACAGGGCTCTATAACGGGGGGCTACACCTTC	TRBV28	-	TRBJ1-2	-
CASYRTGELFF	TGTGCCAGCTATAGAACCGGGGAGCTGTTTTTT	TRBV6-5	few	TRBJ2-2	-
CASSSGLTNYGYTF	TGTGCCAGCAGCTCCGGACTTACTAACTATGGCTACACCTTC	TRBV7-2	-	TRBJ1-2	-
CASSIEPGGTASNQPQHF	TGTGCCAGTAGTATAGAACCGGGCGGGACAGCGAGCAATCAGCCCCAGCATTTT	TRBV19	once	TRBJ1-5	TRBD1
CASTPSQQVGVTYGYTF	TGTGCCAGTACCCCATCCCAGCAGGTCGGGGTTACTTATGGCTACACCTTC	TRBV19	-	TRBJ1-2	-
CASSSADYSPLHF	TGTGCCAGCAGCTCGGCGGATTATTCACCCCTCCACTTT	TRBV5-5	few	TRBJ1-6	-
CSASVSEERGYTF	TGCAGTGCTAGTGTGTCCGAGGAACGCGGCTACACCTTC	TRBV20-1	-	TRBJ1-2	-
CASSQGPEAFF	TGTGCCAGCAGTCAGGGGCCTGAAGCTTTCTTT	TRBV2	-	TRBJ1-1	-
CAWSRETEAFF	TGTGCCTGGAGTAGGGAGACTGAAGCTTTCTTT	TRBV30	-	TRBJ1-1	-
CASTDSLNTIYF	TGTGCGTCGACGGACAGTCTTAACACCATATATTTT	TRBV25-1	-	TRBJ1-3	-
CASSQGQETQYF	TGTGCCAGTAGTCAGGGGCAAGAGACCCAGTACTTC	TRBV19	-	TRBJ2-5	-
CASSLPGSGRHF	TGTGCCAGCAGCTTGCCCGGGTCCGGTCGGCATTTT	TRBV7-8	-	TRBJ1-5	-
CASRAVRFQETQYF	TGTGCCAGCAGGGCCGTGCGGTTTCAAGAGACCCAGTACTTC	TRBV3-1/TRBV3-2	-	TRBJ2-5	-
CASSSPNQAGYTF	TGTGCCAGCAGTTCCCCGAATCAAGCTGGCTACACCTTC	TRBV28	-	TRBJ1-2	-
CASTGGDFNSPLHF	TGTGCCAGCACCGGAGGGGATTTCAATTCACCCCTCCACTTT	TRBV11-1	-	TRBJ1-6	-
CASSEAGVPRNEQFF	TGTGCCAGCAGTGAAGCCGGGGTTCCCCGCAATGAGCAGTTCTTC	TRBV2	-	TRBJ2-1	-
CTSSQDLPVGTANTEAFF	TGCACCAGCAGCCAAGATCTCCCTGTCGGGACAGCCAACACTGAAGCTTTCTTT	TRBV1	-	TRBJ1-1	-
CASSLALAANTGELFF	TGTGCCAGCAGCTTGGCCCTAGCGGCGAACACCGGGGAGCTGTTTTTT	TRBV5-8	-	TRBJ2-2	TRBD2
CSVERAGGGYTF	TGCAGCGTTGAGAGGGCAGGGGGTGGCTACACCTTC	TRBV29-1	-	TRBJ1-2	TRBD1
CASSSGAFF	TGTGCCAGCAGTTCGGGAGCTTTCTTT	TRBV7-6	once	TRBJ1-1	-
CASSITGDYGYTF	TGTGCCAGCAGCATCACGGGGGACTATGGCTACACCTTC	TRBV28	-	TRBJ1-2	-
CASTQNWGYTF	TGTGCCAGCACCCAAAACTGGGGCTACACCTTC	TRBV28	-	TRBJ1-2	-
CASSFTGYNSPLHF	TGTGCCAGCAGCTTTACGGGGTATAATTCACCCCTCCACTTT	TRBV7-2	-	TRBJ1-6	-
CASSLGGDDEQFF	TGTGCCAGCAGTTTGGGAGGGGACGATGAGCAGTTCTTC	TRBV11-2	-	TRBJ2-1	TRBD2
CAITKGQADYGYTF	TGTGCCATCACGAAGGGACAGGCTGACTATGGCTACACCTTC	TRBV10-3	-	TRBJ1-2	TRBD1
CASSSGVFTGELFF	TGTGCCAGCAGCTCGGGGGTTTTCACCGGGGAGCTGTTTTTT	TRBV14	-	TRBJ2-2	-
CASSLGGKAFF	TGTGCCAGCAGTTTGGGGGGAAAAGCTTTCTTT	TRBV12-3/TRBV12-4	-	TRBJ1-1	-
CASSQWAGAGAEAFF	TGTGCCAGCAGCCAATGGGCGGGGGCAGGCGCTGAAGCTTTCTTT	TRBV7-2	-	TRBJ1-1	-
CASLDRSYMNTEAFF	TGTGCCAGCCTCGACAGGTCCTACATGAACACTGAAGCTTTCTTT	TRBV6-5	-	TRBJ1-1	-
CASSQGIEAFF	TGTGCCAGCAGCCAGGGGATTGAAGCTTTCTTT	TRBV6-2/TRBV6-3	few	TRBJ1-1	-